This T cell receptor beta chain emerged from a study of T cell changes during pregnancy in multiple sclerosis. The sample holds one count of this clone. Sequenced by immunoSEQ multiplex PCR; TCRdb stores in-frame clones only, minus some. The table includes some 83,000 clones, around 93% detected once. The sequence was collected from a female donor in good health, serving as a control in a pregnancy study. Some clones in this sample may be carry-over from other donors' samples. This sample comprised PBMCs, obtained in the first trimester of pregnancy.

The CDR3 loop reads CASSPTGLGGDQETQYF. The CDR3 nucleotides read TGCGCCAGCAGCCCCACTGGACTAGGGGGTGACCAAGAGACCCAGTACTTC. This rearrangement joins TRBV4-1 to TRBJ2-5; possibly TRBD2 for D (7 bases). CDR3 length: 17 amino acids. Between the trimmed V and J ends, which lost 4 bases and 0 bases, there was a span of 18 bases. CDR1 and CDR2 from the germline V gene are MGHRA and YSYEKL.